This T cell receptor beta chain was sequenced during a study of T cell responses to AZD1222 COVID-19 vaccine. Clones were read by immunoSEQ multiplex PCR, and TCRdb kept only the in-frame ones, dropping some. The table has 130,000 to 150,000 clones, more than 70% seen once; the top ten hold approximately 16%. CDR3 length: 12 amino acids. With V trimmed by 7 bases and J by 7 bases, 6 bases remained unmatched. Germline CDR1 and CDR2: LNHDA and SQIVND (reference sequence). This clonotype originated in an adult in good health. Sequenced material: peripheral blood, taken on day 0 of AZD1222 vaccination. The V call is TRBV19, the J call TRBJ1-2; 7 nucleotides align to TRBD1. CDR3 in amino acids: CASKIRGPGYTF. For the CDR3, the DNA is TGTGCCAGTAAGATAAGGGGGCCTGGCTACACCTTC.